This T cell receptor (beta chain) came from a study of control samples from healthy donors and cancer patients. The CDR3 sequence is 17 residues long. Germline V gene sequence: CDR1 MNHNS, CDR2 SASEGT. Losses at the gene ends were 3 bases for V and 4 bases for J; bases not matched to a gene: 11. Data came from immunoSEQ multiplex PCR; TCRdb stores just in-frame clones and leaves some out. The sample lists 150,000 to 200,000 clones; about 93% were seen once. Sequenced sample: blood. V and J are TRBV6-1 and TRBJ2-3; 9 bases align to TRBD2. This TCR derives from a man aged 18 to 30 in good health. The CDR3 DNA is TGTGCCAGCAGTGATCAAGGTGGCGGGGGGGTGGCAGATACGCAGTATTTT. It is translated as CASSDQGGGGVADTQYF.